These 25 T cell receptor beta chains originate from one sample sequenced in a study of T cell responses to AZD1222 COVID-19 vaccine. Sequencing was performed with immunoSEQ multiplex PCR; in TCRdb, only in-frame clones are kept and a portion is missing. Among 75,000 to 100,000 clones, 90% were seen once, and the ten largest hold 26%. This sample comprised peripheral blood, obtained on day 0 of AZD1222 vaccination. These receptors came from an adult in good health.

As DNA, the CDR3 is TGCAGCGCGACAGTCGTAATGAACACTGAAGCTTTCTTT. Protein: CSATVVMNTEAFF. The chain joins TRBV29-1 to TRBJ1-1; tentative D call: TRBD1 (5 bases). Germline values: CDR1 SQVTM, CDR2 ANQGSEA. Trimming removed 7 bases from V and 0 bases from J, with 12 bases in between. The CDR3 consists of 13 residues.

The rearrangement joins TRBV6-2 or TRBV6-3 to TRBJ2-2; perhaps D is TRBD1 or TRBD2 (6 bases each). This CDR3 region has 16 residues. The germline CDR1 and CDR2 sequences are MNHEY and SVGEGT. The V and J ends lost 6 bases and 3 bases respectively, with 17 bases between them. CDR3 bases: TGTGCCAGCAGCACCGAGGGGGGAGGTCACACCGGGGAGCTGTTTTTT. It translates to CASSTEGGGHTGELFF.

This chain uses TRBV6-1 with TRBJ1-3; 7 nucleotides match TRBD1. The CDR3 runs 14 residues. Germline V lookup: CDR1 MNHNS, CDR2 SASEGT. V lost 1 base to trimming and J lost 7 bases; unmatched junction nucleotides: 4. The CDR3 DNA sequence: TGTGCCAGCAGTGAAGACAGGGGAAGGAACACCATATATTTT. The encoded protein is CASSEDRGRNTIYF.

The chain has TRBV21-1 and TRBJ2-5; the tabulated D call, TRBD1, remains unverified against the DNA. TRBV21-1 corresponds to a pseudogene. The CDR3 is made up of 15 amino acids. This CDR3 reads CASSKEGTAQETQYF. The CDR3 DNA follows: TGTGCCAGCAGCAAAGAAGGGACAGCCCAGGAGACCCAGTACTTC.

This clone was picked up one time. CDR3 nucleotides: TGTGCCAGCAGTTCCTTAGCGGGAGGAGGGAACACCGGGGAGCTGTTTTTT. It is translated as CASSSLAGGGNTGELFF. This chain uses TRBV27 with TRBJ2-2; 10 positions match TRBD2. The length of the CDR3 is 17 residues. With 4 bases clipped from V and 1 base from J, the junction kept 6 bases outside the gene matches. Germline CDR1 is MNHEY and CDR2 is SMNVEV (reference sequence).

The rearrangement uses TRBV19 and TRBJ2-7; TRBD2 matches at 9 bases. The germline gives CDR1 LNHDA, CDR2 SQIVND (reference sequence). This CDR3 has 13 amino acids. V gave up 7 bases and J gave up 2 bases; unmatched junction bases: 3. The CDR3 here is CASTAGGAYEQYF. The DNA for the CDR3 is TGTGCCAGTACCGCGGGGGGGGCCTACGAGCAGTACTTC.

The chain combines TRBV10-3 with TRBJ2-7; a possible D gene is TRBD2 (5 bases). Trimming left V 2 bases short and J 3 bases short, with 17 bases between. The CDR3 extends over 16 amino acids. The germline V gene encodes CDR1 ENHRY and CDR2 SYGVKD. The CDR3 region has the DNA TGTGCCATCAGTGAGGCTAAGTCTGCGGGCGGCTACGAGCAGTACTTC. It encodes CAISEAKSAGGYEQYF.

This clone has only a few counts. The gene calls are TRBV6-5 and TRBJ2-4; the D is unclear. The V end lost 0 bases, the J end lost 3 bases, and 9 bases lay between the germline ends. The CDR3 extends over 15 amino acids. CDR1 and CDR2 from the germline V gene are MNHEY and SVGAGI. The CDR3 region is CASSYSTGGKNIQYF. The CDR3 nucleotides read TGTGCCAGCAGTTACTCGACCGGTGGCAAAAACATTCAGTACTTC.

The chain joins TRBV6-2 or TRBV6-3 to TRBJ1-1, with TRBD1 matching over 9 bases. V lost 4 bases to trimming and J lost 6 bases; unmatched junction nucleotides: 3. This CDR3 is built from 13 residues. The germline CDR1 and CDR2 sequences are MNHEY and SVGEGT. The CDR3 reads CASSLGQGPEAFF. CDR3 nucleotide sequence: TGTGCCAGCAGTTTGGGACAGGGTCCTGAAGCTTTCTTT.

V and J are TRBV28 and TRBJ2-1, with D perhaps matching TRBD2 (6 bases). Germline V lookup: CDR1 MDHEN, CDR2 SYDVKM. This CDR3 contains 15 residues. V shed 6 bases and J shed 7 bases, with 19 bases lying between them. CDR3 protein: CASRSYSGRANEQFF. The CDR3 nucleotides are TGTGCCAGCAGATCTTATAGCGGAAGGGCGAATGAGCAGTTCTTC.

Only one count was recorded for this clone. The rearrangement joins TRBV6-5 to TRBJ1-2, with D possibly matching TRBD1 (5 bases). Germline V gene lookup returns CDR1 MNHEY and CDR2 SVGAGI. Trimming left V 5 bases short and J 8 bases short, with 12 bases between. CDR3 size: 12 residues. The CDR3 bases are TGTGCCAGCAGTCCGCCCGAGGGGGGCTACACCTTC. This sequence encodes CASSPPEGGYTF.

This chain links TRBV5-8 with TRBJ2-7, with a weak D call TRBD2 (6 bases). Trimming took 6 bases from V and 0 from J, leaving 16 bases between them. Per germline, CDR1 SGHTS and CDR2 YDEGEE. The CDR3 totals 15 residues. The CDR3 nucleotides are TGTGCCAGCACCCCGGAGGGCCTCAGCTCCTACGAGCAGTACTTC. Its translation: CASTPEGLSSYEQYF. Together with reference TRBV5-8 and TRBJ2-7, the CDR3 gives the full variable domain: EAGVTQSPTHLIKTRGQQATLRCSPISGHTSVYWYQQALGLGLQFLLWYDEGEERNRGNFPPRFSGRQFPNYSSELNVNALELEDSALYLCASTPEGLSSYEQYFGPGTRLTVT.

This rearrangement joins TRBV19 to TRBJ2-1, with 7 bases lining up with TRBD1. The CDR3 has 14 amino acids. Per the germline V gene, CDR1 is LNHDA and CDR2 is SQIVND (reference sequence). Trimming at V came to 5 bases and at J to 12 bases, leaving 13 bases not matched to a gene. CDR3 coding DNA: TGTGCCAGTAGTCAGGGGACAGTCCCATTGGGGCAGTTCTTC. Encoded protein: CASSQGTVPLGQFF.

The V and J genes are TRBV18 and TRBJ2-1; 7 bases fit TRBD2. Per the germline V gene, CDR1 is KGHSH and CDR2 is LQKENI. V shed 3 bases and J 9 bases; nucleotides not matched to a gene: 8. The CDR3 covers 14 residues. This chain's CDR3 is CASSPRAGESEQFF. CDR3 coding DNA: TGTGCCAGCTCACCCCGGGCGGGAGAATCTGAGCAGTTCTTC.

This CDR3 reads CASVRDRVNTEAFF. CDR3 coding DNA: TGTGCCAGCGTCCGGGACAGGGTAAACACTGAAGCTTTCTTT. The chain recombines TRBV28 with TRBJ1-1; 9 nucleotides align to TRBD1. The CDR3 runs to 14 residues. Germline V gives CDR1 MDHEN, CDR2 SYDVKM. V lost 8 bases and J lost 2; bases outside the gene matches: 6. Full variable domain (missing parts from reference TRBV28 and TRBJ1-1): DVKVTQSSRYLVKRTGEKVFLECVQDMDHENMFWYRQDPGLGLRLIYFSYDVKMKEKGDIPEGYSVSREKKERFSLILESASTNQTSMYLCASVRDRVNTEAFFGQGTRLTVV.

The V and J genes are TRBV5-6 and TRBJ2-2, with D perhaps TRBD2 (5 bases). The CDR3 totals 15 residues. Germline assignment: CDR1 SGHDT and CDR2 YYEEEE. V gave up 0 bases and J gave up 7 bases, with 13 bases separating them. The CDR3 here is CASSLATRIVGELFF. The CDR3 DNA follows: TGTGCCAGCAGCTTGGCCACTAGGATTGTCGGGGAGCTGTTTTTT.

This chain connects TRBV7-3 to TRBJ1-1; TRBD1 agrees at 10 bases. The germline V gene encodes CDR1 SGHTA and CDR2 FQGTGA. The CDR3 spans 16 residues. With V trimmed by 3 bases and J by 0 bases, 4 bases remained unmatched. The CDR3 DNA reads as TGTGCCAGCAGCTTGGGACAGGGGAAGATGAACACTGAAGCTTTCTTT. Translating gives CASSLGQGKMNTEAFF. Using reference TRBV7-3 and TRBJ1-1 for the parts outside the CDR3, the full variable domain is GAGVSQTPSNKVTEKGKYVELRCDPISGHTALYWYRQSLGQGPEFLIYFQGTGAADDSGLPNDRFFAVRPEGSVSTLKIQRTERGDSAVYLCASSLGQGKMNTEAFFGQGTRLTVV.

The rearrangement joins TRBV5-6 to TRBJ1-5; the match to TRBD1 covers 11 bases. The CDR3 has 15 residues. From germline, CDR1 is SGHDT and CDR2 YYEEEE. The junction had 4 bases not matched to a gene; V was cut back by 2 bases and J by 6 bases. This CDR3 reads CASSFIGQGAQPQHF. CDR3 coding DNA: TGTGCCAGCAGCTTCATTGGACAGGGGGCTCAGCCCCAGCATTTT.

This clone has a single count. The chain employs TRBV2 and TRBJ2-7; D is unclear. In germline, CDR1 is SNHLY, CDR2 FYNNEI. This CDR3 has 13 residues. The germline V and J ends were trimmed by 11 bases and 0 bases, with 14 bases remaining between them. The CDR3 region is CASRLDYSYEQYF. CDR3 sequence (DNA): TGTGCCTCCCGACTGGATTACTCCTACGAGCAGTACTTC.

V usage is TRBV7-9 and J usage is TRBJ1-2; D is unclear. The CDR3 contains 13 residues. Germline V gene sequence: CDR1 SEHNR, CDR2 FQNEAQ (reference sequence). Deletions cut 1 base from V and 5 bases from J, with 8 bases between. CDR3 sequence reads: CASSLGSAYGYTF. CDR3 in DNA: TGTGCCAGCAGCTTAGGGTCAGCATATGGCTACACCTTC.

The rearrangement links TRBV27 to TRBJ1-5; D is unclear. Germline CDR1 and CDR2: MNHEY and SMNVEV (reference sequence). This CDR3 spans 15 amino acids. Trimming took 2 bases from V and 4 from J, leaving 12 bases between them. The CDR3, as DNA: TGTGCCAGCAGTTTAAACGGGGTGAGGAATCAGCCCCAGCATTTT. Amino acids: CASSLNGVRNQPQHF.

In its sample, this clone was seen once. This chain links TRBV6-2 or TRBV6-3 with TRBJ2-7; TRBD1 aligns across 9 bases. CDR3 length: 14 residues. Germline assignment: CDR1 MNHEY and CDR2 SVGEGT. J was trimmed by 3 bases and V by 5 bases; bases with no gene match: 5. In nucleotides, the CDR3 is TGTGCCAGCAGTAAACCGGGACAGGGCTACGAGCAGTACTTC. Residues: CASSKPGQGYEQYF.

The rearrangement joins TRBV19 to TRBJ2-7; D unclear. Germline V CDR1 and CDR2: LNHDA, SQIVND (reference sequence). The CDR3 sequence is 14 residues long. The V end lost 3 bases, the J end lost 2 bases, and 11 bases lay between the germline ends. The CDR3 region is CASSIGLATYEQYF. The CDR3 DNA reads as TGTGCCAGTAGTATCGGGTTGGCGACCTACGAGCAGTACTTC.

The chain recombines TRBV4-2 with TRBJ1-5, with D unresolved. The CDR3 is made up of 16 amino acids. V was clipped by 3 bases and J by 5 bases, with 17 bases between them. Germline V gene sequence: CDR1 LGHNA, CDR2 YNFKEQ. CDR3 in amino acids: CASSQGEQVRDQPQHF. The CDR3, as DNA: TGTGCCAGCAGCCAGGGAGAGCAGGTCAGAGATCAGCCCCAGCATTTT.

This chain links TRBV18 with TRBJ2-4, with D maybe TRBD1 (6 bases). The CDR3 runs 16 residues. Trimming shortened V by 1 base and J by 0 bases, and 10 bases separated the two germline ends. CDR1 and CDR2 from the germline V gene are KGHSH and LQKENI. The CDR3 DNA sequence: TGTGCCAGCTCACCACGGGACACCATAGCCAAAAACATTCAGTACTTC. Amino acids: CASSPRDTIAKNIQYF.